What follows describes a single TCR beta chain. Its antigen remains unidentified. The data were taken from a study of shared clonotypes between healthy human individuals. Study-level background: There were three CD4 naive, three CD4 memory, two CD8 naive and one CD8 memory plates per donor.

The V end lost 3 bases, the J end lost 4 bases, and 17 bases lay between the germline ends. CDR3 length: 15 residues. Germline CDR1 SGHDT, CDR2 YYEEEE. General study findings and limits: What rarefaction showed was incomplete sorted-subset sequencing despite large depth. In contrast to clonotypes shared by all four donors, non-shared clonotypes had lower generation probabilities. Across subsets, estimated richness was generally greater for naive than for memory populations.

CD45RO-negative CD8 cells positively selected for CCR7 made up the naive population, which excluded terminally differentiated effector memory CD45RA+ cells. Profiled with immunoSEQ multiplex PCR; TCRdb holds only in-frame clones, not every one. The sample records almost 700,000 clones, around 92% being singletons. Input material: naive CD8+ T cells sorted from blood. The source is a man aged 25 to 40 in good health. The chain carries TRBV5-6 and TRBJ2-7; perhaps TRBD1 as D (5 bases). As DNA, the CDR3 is TGTGCCAGCAGCTCTTCCCTCACAGCAGGGTACGAGCAGTACTTC. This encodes CASSSSLTAGYEQYF.